This T cell receptor (beta chain) was obtained from a study of cytomegalovirus exposure and HLA in healthy donors. Everyone who donated was a healthy bone marrow donor. The CDR3 has 16 residues. The germline V gene has CDR1 SGHRS and CDR2 YFSETQ. Losses at the gene ends were 5 bases for V and 0 bases for J; bases not matched to a gene: 9. Study-wide findings and caveats: Later, an analysis showed that TCR beta chains associated with HLA were more clonally expanded than others that were equally common. Confirmation in vitro established that a few CMV-associated chains were specific for CMV antigens. With later analysis, a missense DCLRE1C variant became linked to TCR beta V- and J-gene trimming.

Comments on this clone: The antigen is not known.

It was with 60 Vbeta and 13 Jbeta primers that the PCR ran. The table came from immunoSEQ multiplex PCR; TCRdb's copy has only in-frame clones and leaves some out. Among about 140,000 clones, just over 70% were seen once, and the ten largest hold 1.6%. The sample comprised PBMCs. This TCR was sampled from a woman younger than 45 in good health and CMV-seronegative. V gene TRBV5-1 combines with J gene TRBJ2-3, with 7 bases identical to TRBD1. The CDR3 is CASRLNRDRSTDTQYF. The CDR3 region has the DNA TGCGCCAGCAGACTCAACCGGGACAGAAGCACAGATACGCAGTATTTT.